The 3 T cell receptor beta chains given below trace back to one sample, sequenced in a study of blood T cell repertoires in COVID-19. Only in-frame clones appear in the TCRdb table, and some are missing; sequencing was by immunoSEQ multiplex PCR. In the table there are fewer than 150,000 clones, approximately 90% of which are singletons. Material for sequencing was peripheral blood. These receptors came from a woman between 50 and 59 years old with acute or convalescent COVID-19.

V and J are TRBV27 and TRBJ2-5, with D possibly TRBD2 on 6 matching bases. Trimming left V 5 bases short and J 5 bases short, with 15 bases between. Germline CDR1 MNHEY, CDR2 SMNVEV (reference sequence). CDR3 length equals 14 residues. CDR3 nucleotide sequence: TGTGCCAGCAGTCCTGCAGGAGGGACGGAGACCCAGTACTTC. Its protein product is CASSPAGGTETQYF.

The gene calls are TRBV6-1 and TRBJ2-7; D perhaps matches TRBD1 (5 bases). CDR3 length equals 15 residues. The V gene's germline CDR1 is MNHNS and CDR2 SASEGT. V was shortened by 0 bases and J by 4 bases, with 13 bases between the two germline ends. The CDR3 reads CASSEASQGPYEQYF. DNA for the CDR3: TGTGCCAGCAGTGAAGCTAGCCAGGGCCCATACGAGCAGTACTTC.

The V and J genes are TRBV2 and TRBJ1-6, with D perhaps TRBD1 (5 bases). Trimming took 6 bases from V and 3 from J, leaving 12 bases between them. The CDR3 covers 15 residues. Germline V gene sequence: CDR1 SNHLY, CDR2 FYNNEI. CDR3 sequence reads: CASRQGPLYNSPLHF. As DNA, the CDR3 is TGTGCCAGCAGGCAGGGTCCCCTCTATAATTCACCCCTCCACTTT.